Given below is one TCR beta chain in context. This clonotype appeared many times. Its antigen is still unknown. Base qualities are not provided; no much larger clone lies one nucleotide away. A patient counted as having stable Graves' hyperthyroidism if no progression to ophthalmopathy occurred over 18 months of follow-up. The hyperthyroidism patients were between 18 and 65 years old and newly diagnosed, with a disease duration of less than 2 months. Patients with uncontrolled infections, other autoimmune diseases, pregnancy or lactation were excluded. Diagnoses were established on the basis of clinical symptoms, serum thyroxine and TRAb, thyroid ultrasound, and orbital computed tomography. PBMCs were isolated from about 9.1 ml of fresh peripheral blood by Ficoll-Paque density gradient centrifugation. Total RNA was extracted using Trizol reagent, and RNA quality was assessed on an Agilent 2100 Bioanalyzer.

These data originate in a study of T cells in Graves' hyperthyroidism and ophthalmopathy (dated by TCRdb to the late 2010s). Background for the entire study: Peripheral blood was sampled at the time of initial diagnosis, prior to any treatment. An independent validation cohort of under 20 hyperthyroidism patients and some 15 patients who later progressed to ophthalmopathy tested prospective prediction of ophthalmopathy. In several Graves' hyperthyroidism patients, the study also compared T-cell repertoires from thyroid tissue with T-cell repertoires from blood. Once sampling was done, hyperthyroidism patients were given methimazole at a starting dose of 30 mg daily, whereas ophthalmopathy patients were given high-dose intravenous methylprednisolone. The paper describes TCR Vbeta CDR3 sequencing of 140 or so peripheral blood samples, made up of roughly 45 ophthalmopathy patients, approximately 73 hyperthyroidism patients and roughly 17 progressor patients. The roughly 99 discovery patients were divided at random into training and test sets in a 7:3 ratio. To identify distinguishing TCR V-J signatures, a discovery cohort of some 100 patients was used, comprising fewer than 45 with Graves' ophthalmopathy and 57 with stable Graves' hyperthyroidism.

The TCR beta CDR3 regions were amplified from the RNA transcripts. A first-round RT-PCR of the TCR CDR3 used the HTBI primer set with the Qiagen OneStep RT-PCR kit. Libraries were constructed in a second round of multiplex PCR, after which size selection and purification were performed. Libraries were sequenced paired-end with 100 bp reads on an Illumina HiSeq2000. Processing in the source paper ran as follows. SOAPnuke was used to process the raw data, throwing out any read that contained adapters or uncalled bases, had a mean Phred below 15, or lacked an exact constant-primer or identifier match. High-quality paired reads were merged with COPE v1.2.5, and unique nucleotide sequences were defined as clonotypes. Clonotypes were aligned to IMGT TRBV, TRBD and TRBJ reference segments using MiTCR v1.1. Analysis was restricted to V-J combinations with a frequency above 0.0001, which covered about 99% of repertoires. The TCS score was defined as F50 (clonal expansion) divided by E x V (chaos), with BLOSUM62-based TCRdist calculated between CDR3 peptides within each V-J. Welch's t-statistics and random forest reduced roughly 540 V-J features to roughly 13, which were used in a naive Bayes classifier (R e1071). The public reads were reanalyzed by TCRdb: fastp trimming at Q25, MiXCR alignment, in-frame beta chains only. Identical CDR3 proteins give one entry, which carries the most common genes and DNA. Clone size and V and J calls follow TCRdb, not the original study. The table for this sample lists some 440,000 distinct CDR3 sequences; 15% to 19% of them were counted only once. The ten top clones hold roughly 14% of the sample.

The CDR3, cysteine through phenylalanine, is 13 amino acids long. Only the CDR3 portion is preserved as DNA: 39 bases, with reading frame beginning at the first base. Sequences MDHEN (CDR1) and SYDVKM (CDR2) are obtained from the germline V gene. V was cut back by 5 bases and J by 4 bases, leaving a gap of 11 bases between them. The study at large found these results: Most expanded thyroid clonotypes (frequency above 0.001) were also detected in blood, suggesting blood repertoires may reflect thyroid immune responses. In validation, progression to ophthalmopathy was predicted by the model with 55% to 71% sensitivity and approximately 78% specificity, a median of roughly 6 months before onset. No statistical method was used to set the sample size in advance, and investigators knew the group allocation. A 13 V-J signature model separated ophthalmopathy from stable hyperthyroidism, with 87.88% sensitivity and 81.08% specificity in cross-validation and 80%/75% in testing.

The clonotype was recovered from a woman aged 18-30 years with Graves' hyperthyroidism. This sequence uses TRBV28 and TRBJ1-2; the D gene remains uncertain. Sequences were obtained from blood. DNA sequence: TGTGCCAGCAGTCCCCGAGCCTTCTATGGCTACACCTTC. Its translation is CASSPRAFYGYTF.